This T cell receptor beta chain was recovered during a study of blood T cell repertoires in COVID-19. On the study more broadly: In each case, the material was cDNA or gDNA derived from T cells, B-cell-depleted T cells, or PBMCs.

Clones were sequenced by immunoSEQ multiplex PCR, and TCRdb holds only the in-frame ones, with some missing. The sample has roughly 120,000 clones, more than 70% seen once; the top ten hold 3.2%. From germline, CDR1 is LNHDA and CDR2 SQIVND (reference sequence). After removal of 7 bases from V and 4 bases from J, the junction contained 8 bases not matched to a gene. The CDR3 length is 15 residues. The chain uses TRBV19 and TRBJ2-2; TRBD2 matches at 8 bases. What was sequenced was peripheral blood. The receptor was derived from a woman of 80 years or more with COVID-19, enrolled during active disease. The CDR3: CASTPGGGGTGELFF. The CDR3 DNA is TGTGCCAGTACCCCGGGGGGGGGTGGCACCGGGGAGCTGTTTTTT.